Presented here are 27 T cell receptor beta chains from one specimen sequenced in a study of T cell responses to AZD1222 COVID-19 vaccine (TCRdb year 2021). The time point label for this specimen denotes: about 28 days (+/-7) after the second vaccine dose. Library construction relied on the immunoSEQ multiplex PCR assay. The clones in this table, taken by TCRdb from immuneACCESS, are in-frame only. Not every clone is retained; where verified, under half of the shortfall comes from an unresolved V gene, and the cause of the rest is unknown. The sample table lists 70,000 to 90,000 clones, 75% to 90% of them with a count of one. The ten biggest clones cover over 10% of the sample. Here the sequenced sample was peripheral blood, taken 28 days after the second AZD1222 dose. Every receptor here comes from an adult who received the AZD1222 COVID-19 vaccine.

The chain recombines TRBV4-3 with TRBJ2-3, with D perhaps assigned TRBD1 or TRBD2 (5 bases each). Germline values: CDR1 LGHNA, CDR2 YSLEER. The CDR3 extends over 13 amino acids. Trimming cost V 2 bases and J 9 bases, with 12 bases left between them. The CDR3: CASSQLIGDTQYF. CDR3 nucleotide sequence: TGCGCCAGCAGCCAATTGATAGGGGACACGCAGTATTTT.

The chain recombines TRBV11-2 with TRBJ2-1; the D is unclear. The CDR3 is made up of 12 amino acids. Germline CDR1 and CDR2: SGHAT and FQNNGV. Trimming cost V 8 bases and J 1 base, with 6 bases left between them. CDR3 sequence: CASQYSYNEQFF. For the CDR3, the DNA is TGTGCCAGCCAGTATTCCTACAATGAGCAGTTCTTC.

This chain joins TRBV7-2 and TRBJ2-3; 10 bases are shared with TRBD2. Trimming removed 5 bases from V and 11 bases from J; junction bases left unmatched: 7. CDR3 length equals 13 residues. Per the germline V gene, CDR1 is SGHTA and CDR2 is FQGNSA. This CDR3 reads CASSTLSGGRQYF. CDR3 bases: TGTGCCAGCAGCACCCTTAGCGGGGGGAGGCAGTATTTT.

This sequence joins TRBV27 and TRBJ2-3, with 11 positions matching TRBD1. V shed 2 bases, J shed 7 bases, and the junction held 11 bases outside the gene matches. The germline V gene encodes CDR1 MNHEY and CDR2 SMNVEV (reference sequence). This CDR3 comprises 17 residues. Here the CDR3 DNA reads TGTGCCAGCAGTTTAGGGCCGGACAGGGGGCGGAGGAATACGCAGTATTTT. This translates into CASSLGPDRGRRNTQYF.

This clone turned up a few times. The rearrangement joins TRBV10-1 to TRBJ1-1; the D is unclear. The V gene's germline CDR1 is WNHNN and CDR2 SYGVQD (reference sequence). The CDR3 covers 16 residues. V lost 3 bases to trimming and J lost 0 bases, with 14 bases between them. For the CDR3, the DNA is TGCGCCAGCAGTGACAGTCCACACCAAGTGAACACTGAAGCTTTCTTT. Translation gives CASSDSPHQVNTEAFF.

The J gene is TRBJ2-1, the V gene TRBV29-1; D remains unclear. V was pared by 4 bases and J by 2 bases, with 12 bases between. This CDR3 is 14 amino acids long. CDR1 and CDR2 from the germline V gene are SQVTM and ANQGSEA. The DNA for the CDR3 is TGCAGCGTTGGGCGACAAAATACCTACAATGAGCAGTTCTTC. It yields the protein CSVGRQNTYNEQFF.

The chain employs TRBV12-5 and TRBJ1-1; no reliable D call. This CDR3 is built from 12 residues. Germline CDR1 is LGHNT and CDR2 is FRNRAP. V shed 6 bases and J shed 2 bases, with 7 bases lying between them. Here the CDR3 reads CASGWGNTEAFF. CDR3 nucleotides: TGTGCTAGTGGGTGGGGAAACACTGAAGCTTTCTTT.

The V and J genes are TRBV11-3 and TRBJ2-7; D gene ambiguous. The CDR3 covers 15 residues. The V gene lost 5 bases and the J gene lost 2 bases, with 16 bases spanning the gap. The V gene's germline CDR1 is SGHNT and CDR2 YENEEA. DNA for the CDR3: TGTGCCAGCAGCCCATCGCCTGGCAGCGCCTACGAGCAGTACTTC. Translation gives CASSPSPGSAYEQYF.

The V gene is TRBV7-9, the J gene TRBJ2-1; D tentatively reads TRBD1 or TRBD2 (5 bases each). With 7 bases removed from V and 3 bases from J, the gap between germline ends came to 19 bases. The CDR3 contains 16 residues. CDR1 SEHNR and CDR2 FQNEAQ come from the germline V gene (reference sequence). The CDR3 coding sequence is TGTGCCAGCACCCAAACGGGGCAGAGCAACTACAATGAGCAGTTCTTC. It specifies CASTQTGQSNYNEQFF.

V usage is TRBV19 and J usage is TRBJ2-7; D unclear. The germline V gene encodes CDR1 LNHDA and CDR2 SQIVND (reference sequence). Deletions cut 3 bases from V and 3 bases from J, with 21 bases between. There are 17 residues in the CDR3. CDR3 sequence (DNA): TGTGCCAGTAGTATGTCTTCTGGCAGCTCGAGAGTCTACGAGCAGTACTTC. Translation: CASSMSSGSSRVYEQYF.

The chain employs TRBV12-3 or TRBV12-4 and TRBJ2-1; TRBD1 is a possible D gene (5 bases). CDR3 size: 13 residues. Trimming left V 2 bases short and J 5 bases short, with 7 bases between. The CDR3 DNA reads as TGTGCCAGCAGTTTAATCAGGGACAATGAGCAGTTCTTC. As protein: CASSLIRDNEQFF.

This chain uses TRBV27 with TRBJ1-3; the D is unclear. CDR1 is MNHEY, CDR2 SMNVEV, per germline (reference sequence). This CDR3 spans 14 amino acids. Trimming shortened V by 6 bases and J by 8 bases, and 17 bases separated the two germline ends. This chain's CDR3 is CASSLSRYGDTIYF. The DNA of the CDR3 is TGTGCCAGCAGCTTGTCTCGGTATGGCGACACCATATATTTT.

Concerning this clone itself: An end of the junction does not agree with germline; a read error may underlie this. This chain connects TRBV11-1 to TRBJ2-5; 8 bases fit TRBD2. The CDR3 consists of 14 residues. Germline V gene data show CDR1 as SGHAT and CDR2 as FQDESV (reference sequence). DNA for the CDR3: TGTGCCAGCAGGTTAGCGGGGTTGAGAGAGACCCAGTACTTC. Translating it yields CASRLAGLRETQYF.

The chain uses TRBV3-1 (or the pseudogene TRBV3-2) and TRBJ2-7; 10 bases line up with TRBD2. The CDR3 length is 10 residues. Germline lookup yields CDR1 LGHDT and CDR2 YNNKEL (reference sequence). CDR3 nucleotide sequence: TGTGCAGCGGGGGGGTACGAGCAGTACTTC. It codes for CAAGGYEQYF.

This chain links TRBV5-1 with TRBJ2-7, with D possibly being TRBD2 (5 bases). The CDR3 spans 13 residues. CDR1 and CDR2 (germline): SGHRS, YFSETQ. Trimming took 4 bases from V and 5 from J, leaving 13 bases between them. The CDR3 DNA reads as TGCGCCAGCAGCAGGGCGCCCGGGGACGAGCAGTACGTC. Its protein product is CASSRAPGDEQYV.

The rearrangement uses TRBV11-2 and TRBJ2-4; 8 nucleotides agree with TRBD2. The V segment lost 2 bases and the J segment 0 bases; nucleotides outside the gene matches: 6. The germline gives CDR1 SGHAT, CDR2 FQNNGV. This CDR3 has 17 amino acids. CDR3 region: CASSLTIGGVAKNIQYF. In DNA form, the CDR3 reads TGTGCCAGCAGCTTAACTATCGGGGGGGTAGCCAAAAACATTCAGTACTTC. The variable domain in full, with the rest retrieved from reference TRBV11-2 and TRBJ2-4, is EAGVAQSPRYKIIEKRQSVAFWCNPISGHATLYWYQQILGQGPKLLIQFQNNGVVDDSQLPKDRFSAERLKGVDSTLKIQPAKLEDSAVYLCASSLTIGGVAKNIQYFGAGTRLSVL.

The CDR3 DNA reads as TGTGCCAGCTCACCGTCTGGGATGAACACTGAAGCTTTCTTT. This sequence encodes CASSPSGMNTEAFF. The chain links TRBV18 to TRBJ1-1; D is uncertain. The CDR3 loop spans 14 amino acids. V gave up 3 bases and J gave up 0 bases, with 8 bases separating them. The germline V gene has CDR1 KGHSH and CDR2 LQKENI.

This chain uses TRBV2 with TRBJ2-2; D unclear. Germline assignment: CDR1 SNHLY and CDR2 FYNNEI. Trimming shortened V by 6 bases and J by 9 bases, and 8 bases separated the two germline ends. The CDR3 runs 11 residues. CDR3 loop: CASRADRELFF. The CDR3 nucleotides read TGTGCCAGCAGGGCCGATCGGGAGCTGTTTTTT.

The V call is TRBV2, the J call TRBJ1-2, with D hard to call. CDR3 size: 14 residues. V lost 2 bases to trimming and J lost 1 base, with 8 bases between them. Germline V gene sequence: CDR1 SNHLY, CDR2 FYNNEI. The CDR3 reads CASSERSINYGYTF. The CDR3 bases are TGTGCCAGCAGTGAAAGGAGTATTAACTATGGCTACACCTTC.

V and J are TRBV27 and TRBJ2-7; D call uncertain. The V gene lost 1 base and the J gene lost 5 bases, with 18 bases spanning the gap. In germline, CDR1 is MNHEY, CDR2 SMNVEV (reference sequence). The CDR3 runs to 16 residues. In nucleotides, the CDR3 is TGTGCCAGCAGTTTATGGTCAGGTCGGGTTGGTAACGAGCAGTACTTC. Its protein is CASSLWSGRVGNEQYF.

The V gene is TRBV19, the J gene TRBJ1-1; D gene uncertain. This CDR3 has 12 residues. CDR1 is LNHDA, CDR2 SQIVND, per germline (reference sequence). Trimming took 3 bases from V and 7 from J, leaving 9 bases between them. The CDR3 bases are TGTGCCAGTAGTATTATCGGGATTGAAGCTTTCTTT. Amino acid sequence: CASSIIGIEAFF. Full variable domain (outside the CDR3, taken from reference TRBV19 and TRBJ1-1): DGGITQSPKYLFRKEGQNVTLSCEQNLNHDAMYWYRQDPGQGLRLIYYSQIVNDFQKGDIAEGYSVSREKKESFPLTVTSAQKNPTAFYLCASSIIGIEAFFGQGTRLTVV.

This chain links TRBV24-1 with TRBJ1-5; D remains ambiguous. This CDR3 comprises 14 residues. The ends were cut back, 5 bases at V and 3 bases at J, with 10 bases in the middle. The V gene's germline CDR1 is KGHDR and CDR2 SFDVKD. For the CDR3, the DNA is TGTGCCACCAGTGGACAAGGTTTCAATCAGCCCCAGCATTTT. This codes for CATSGQGFNQPQHF.

The gene calls are TRBV10-1 and TRBJ1-5, with TRBD1 as a possible D gene (5 bases). The CDR3 totals 15 residues. Germline CDR1 WNHNN, CDR2 SYGVQD (reference sequence). Trimming cost V 2 bases and J 9 bases, with 17 bases left between them. The CDR3 loop reads CASSEDDSRQRPQHF. The CDR3 coding sequence is TGCGCCAGCAGTGAGGACGACAGCCGCCAGAGGCCCCAGCATTTT.

This clone was observed a handful of times. The chain carries TRBV6-2 or TRBV6-3 and TRBJ2-7; possible D gene TRBD1, 5 bases. The V end was cut by 2 bases, the J end by 1 base, with 12 bases between. This CDR3 region has 15 residues. In germline, CDR1 is MNHEY, CDR2 SVGEGT. The chain's CDR3 is CASSYVGRASYEQYF. Written as DNA, the CDR3 is TGTGCCAGCAGTTACGTCGGCAGGGCATCCTACGAGCAGTACTTC.

V is TRBV7-9 and J is TRBJ1-1, with D possibly TRBD1 on 6 matching bases. Deletions cut 3 bases from V and 0 bases from J, with 11 bases between. The CDR3 runs 15 residues. Germline-derived CDR1 and CDR2 are SEHNR and FQNEAQ (reference sequence). CDR3 coding DNA: TGTGCCAGCAGCTTTAACAGGGAATTGAACACTGAAGCTTTCTTT. Protein: CASSFNRELNTEAFF.

The chain has TRBV5-1 and TRBJ2-2; tentative D call: TRBD2 (5 bases). CDR1 is SGHRS, CDR2 YFSETQ, per germline. V lost 2 bases and J 4 bases, leaving 15 bases between the germline ends. The CDR3 is 16 amino acids. The CDR3 DNA is TGCGCCAGCAGCTTAGGACCAAGGAGGTCCACCGGGGAGCTGTTTTTT. Translation gives CASSLGPRRSTGELFF.

The chain employs TRBV18 and TRBJ2-5; D gene uncertain. The CDR3 is made up of 15 amino acids. Germline-derived CDR1 and CDR2 are KGHSH and LQKENI. Trimming removed 3 bases from V and 7 bases from J, with 18 bases in between. Here the CDR3 reads CASSPPNRSPGTQYF. DNA of the CDR3: TGTGCCAGCTCACCGCCAAACCGGAGCCCAGGGACCCAGTACTTC.